This T cell receptor (beta chain) was sequenced in a study of T cell changes during pregnancy in multiple sclerosis. V gave up 2 bases and J gave up 6 bases; unmatched junction bases: 7. The CDR3 is made up of 16 amino acids. The germline gives CDR1 MNHNY, CDR2 SVGAGI (reference sequence). Assay: immunoSEQ multiplex PCR; the TCRdb copy retains only in-frame clones and omits some. The sample has roughly 66,000 clones; 80% to 95% are singletons. The sequencing used peripheral blood, collected in the first trimester of pregnancy. The clonotype comes from a female donor with multiple sclerosis, enrolled in a pregnancy study. The rearrangement links TRBV6-6 to TRBJ1-2; 12 bases align to TRBD1. In DNA form, the CDR3 reads TGTGCCAGCAGTTACCCCTTGGGACAGGGGGCGCATGGCTACACCTTC. It translates to CASSYPLGQGAHGYTF.